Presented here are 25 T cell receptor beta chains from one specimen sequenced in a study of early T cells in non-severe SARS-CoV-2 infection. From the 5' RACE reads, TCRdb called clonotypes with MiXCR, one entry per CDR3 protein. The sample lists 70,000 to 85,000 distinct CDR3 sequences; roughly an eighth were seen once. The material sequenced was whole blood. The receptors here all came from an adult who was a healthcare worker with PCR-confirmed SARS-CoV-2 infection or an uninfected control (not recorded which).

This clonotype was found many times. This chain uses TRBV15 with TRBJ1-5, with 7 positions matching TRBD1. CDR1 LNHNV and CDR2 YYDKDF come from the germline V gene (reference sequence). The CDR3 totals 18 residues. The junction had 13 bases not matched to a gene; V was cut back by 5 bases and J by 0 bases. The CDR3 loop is CATSGSTGRPYSNQPQHF. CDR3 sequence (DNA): TGTGCCACCAGCGGATCGACAGGGAGGCCCTATAGCAATCAGCCCCAGCATTTT.

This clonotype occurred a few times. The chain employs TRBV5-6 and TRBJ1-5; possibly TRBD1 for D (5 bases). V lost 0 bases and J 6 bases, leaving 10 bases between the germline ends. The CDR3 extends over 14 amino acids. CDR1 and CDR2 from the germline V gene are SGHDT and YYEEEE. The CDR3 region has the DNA TGTGCCAGCAGCTTGGCTGGGGCGGCTCAGCCCCAGCATTTT. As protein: CASSLAGAAQPQHF.

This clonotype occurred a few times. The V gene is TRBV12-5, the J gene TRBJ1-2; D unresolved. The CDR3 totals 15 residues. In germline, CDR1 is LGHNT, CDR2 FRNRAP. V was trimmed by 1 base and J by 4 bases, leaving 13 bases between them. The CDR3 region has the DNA TGTGCTAGTGGTTTGGAAGAAGAAAGAGGCTATGGCTACACCTTC. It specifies CASGLEEERGYGYTF.

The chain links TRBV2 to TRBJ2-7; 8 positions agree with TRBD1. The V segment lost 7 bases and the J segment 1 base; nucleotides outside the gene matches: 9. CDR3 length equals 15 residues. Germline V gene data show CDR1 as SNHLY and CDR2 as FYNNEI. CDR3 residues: CASNPGTGGSYEQYF. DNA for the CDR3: TGTGCCAGCAATCCCGGGACAGGAGGGTCCTACGAGCAGTACTTC.

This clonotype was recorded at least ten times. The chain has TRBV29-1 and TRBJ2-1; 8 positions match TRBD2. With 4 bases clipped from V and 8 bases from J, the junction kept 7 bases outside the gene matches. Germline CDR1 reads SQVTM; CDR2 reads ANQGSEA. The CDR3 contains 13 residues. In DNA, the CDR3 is TGCAGCGTTGGGCGGGGGGCTAATTATGAGCAGTTCTTC. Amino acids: CSVGRGANYEQFF.

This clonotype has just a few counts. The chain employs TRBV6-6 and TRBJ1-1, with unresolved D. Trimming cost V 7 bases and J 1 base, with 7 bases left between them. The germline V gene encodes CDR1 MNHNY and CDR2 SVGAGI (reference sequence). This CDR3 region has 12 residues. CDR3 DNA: TGTGCCAGCAAGGCGCAGAACACTGAAGCTTTCTTT. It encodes CASKAQNTEAFF.

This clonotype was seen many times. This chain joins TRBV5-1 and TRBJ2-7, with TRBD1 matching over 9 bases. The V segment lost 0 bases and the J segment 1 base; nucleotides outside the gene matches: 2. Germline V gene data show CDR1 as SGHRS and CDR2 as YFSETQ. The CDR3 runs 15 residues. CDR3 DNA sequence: TGCGCCAGCAGCTTGGAGACAGGGGGTTCCTACGAGCAGTACTTC. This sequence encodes CASSLETGGSYEQYF.

As DNA, the CDR3 is TGCAGTGCCTCACAGGGGTCCCTAATCGATCAGCCCCAGCATTTT. Residues: CSASQGSLIDQPQHF. The chain couples TRBV20-1 to TRBJ1-5; 7 bases fit TRBD1. Trimming took 6 bases from V and 5 from J; bases not matched to a gene: 13. Germline V CDR1 and CDR2: DFQATT, SNEGSKA (reference sequence). This CDR3 has 15 residues.

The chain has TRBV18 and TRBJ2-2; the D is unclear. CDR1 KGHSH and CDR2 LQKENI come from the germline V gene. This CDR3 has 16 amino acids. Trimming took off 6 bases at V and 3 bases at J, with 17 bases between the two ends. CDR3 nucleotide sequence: TGTGCCAGCTCCCCCGGCCCTGGCACCTACACCGGGGAGCTGTTTTTT. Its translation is CASSPGPGTYTGELFF.

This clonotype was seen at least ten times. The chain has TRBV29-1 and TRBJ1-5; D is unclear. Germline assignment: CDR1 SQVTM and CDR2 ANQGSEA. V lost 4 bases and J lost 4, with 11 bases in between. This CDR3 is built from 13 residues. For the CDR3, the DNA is TGCAGCGTTGCCCAGGCGGGGAATCAGCCCCAGCATTTT. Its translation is CSVAQAGNQPQHF.

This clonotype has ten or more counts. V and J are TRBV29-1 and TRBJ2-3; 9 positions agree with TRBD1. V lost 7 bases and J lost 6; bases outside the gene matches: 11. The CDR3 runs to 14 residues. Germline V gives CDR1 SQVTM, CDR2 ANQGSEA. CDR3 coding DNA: TGCAGCGCCACCTCAACAGGGGGCGGGGATACGCAGTATTTT. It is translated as CSATSTGGGDTQYF.

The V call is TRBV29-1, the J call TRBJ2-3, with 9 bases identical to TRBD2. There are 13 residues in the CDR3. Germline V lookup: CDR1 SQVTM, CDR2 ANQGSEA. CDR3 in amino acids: CSASGEGTDTQYF. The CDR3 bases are TGCAGTGCTAGCGGGGAAGGCACAGATACGCAGTATTTT.

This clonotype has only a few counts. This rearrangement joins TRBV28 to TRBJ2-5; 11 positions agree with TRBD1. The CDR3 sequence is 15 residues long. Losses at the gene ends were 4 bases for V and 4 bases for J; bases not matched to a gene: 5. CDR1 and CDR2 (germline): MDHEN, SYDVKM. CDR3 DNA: TGTGCCAGCAGTTCTCCCGGGACAGGGGGAGAGACCCAGTACTTC. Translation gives CASSSPGTGGETQYF.

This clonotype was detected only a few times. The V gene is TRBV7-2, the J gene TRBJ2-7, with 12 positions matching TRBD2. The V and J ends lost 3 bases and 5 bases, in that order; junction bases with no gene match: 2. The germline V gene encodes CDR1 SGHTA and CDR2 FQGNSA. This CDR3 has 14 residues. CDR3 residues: CASSLGLAGHEQYF. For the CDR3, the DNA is TGTGCCAGCAGCTTGGGACTAGCGGGTCACGAGCAGTACTTC.

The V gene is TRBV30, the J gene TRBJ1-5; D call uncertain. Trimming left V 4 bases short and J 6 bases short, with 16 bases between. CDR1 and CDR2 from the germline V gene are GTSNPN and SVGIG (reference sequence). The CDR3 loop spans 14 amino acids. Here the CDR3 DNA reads TGTGCCTGGACCCCAACCAGAGGGAGTCAGCCCCAGCATTTT. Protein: CAWTPTRGSQPQHF.

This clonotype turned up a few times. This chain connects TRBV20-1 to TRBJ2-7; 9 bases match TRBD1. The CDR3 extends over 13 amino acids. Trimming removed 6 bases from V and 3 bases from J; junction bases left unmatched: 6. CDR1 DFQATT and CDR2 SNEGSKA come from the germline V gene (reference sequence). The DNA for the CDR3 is TGCAGTGCGGAAACAGGGGGCGGCTACGAGCAGTACTTC. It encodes CSAETGGGYEQYF.

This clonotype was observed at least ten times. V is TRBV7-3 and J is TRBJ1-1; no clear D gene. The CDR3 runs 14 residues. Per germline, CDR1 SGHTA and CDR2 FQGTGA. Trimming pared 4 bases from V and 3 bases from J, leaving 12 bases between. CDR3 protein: CASSSYGADTEAFF. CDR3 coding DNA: TGTGCCAGCAGCTCTTACGGTGCGGACACTGAAGCTTTCTTT.

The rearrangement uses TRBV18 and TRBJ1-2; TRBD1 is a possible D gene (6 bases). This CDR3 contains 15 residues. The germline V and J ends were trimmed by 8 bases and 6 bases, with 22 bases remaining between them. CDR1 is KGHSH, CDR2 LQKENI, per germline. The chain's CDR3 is CASLTGTGVLDGYTF. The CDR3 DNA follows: TGTGCCAGCCTCACAGGGACTGGGGTATTGGATGGCTACACCTTC. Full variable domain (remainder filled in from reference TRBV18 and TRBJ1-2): NAGVMQNPRHLVRRRGQEARLRCSPMKGHSHVYWYRQLPEEGLKFMVYLQKENIIDESGMPKERFSAEFPKEGPSILRIQQVVRGDSAAYFCASLTGTGVLDGYTFGSGTRLTVV.

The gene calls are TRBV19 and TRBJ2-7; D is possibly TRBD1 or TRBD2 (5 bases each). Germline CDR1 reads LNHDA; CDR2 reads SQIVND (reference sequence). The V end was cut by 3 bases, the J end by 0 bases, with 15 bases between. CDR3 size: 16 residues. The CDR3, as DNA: TGTGCCAGTAGTATCAGGGACGGCAGGAGCTCCTACGAGCAGTACTTC. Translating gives CASSIRDGRSSYEQYF.

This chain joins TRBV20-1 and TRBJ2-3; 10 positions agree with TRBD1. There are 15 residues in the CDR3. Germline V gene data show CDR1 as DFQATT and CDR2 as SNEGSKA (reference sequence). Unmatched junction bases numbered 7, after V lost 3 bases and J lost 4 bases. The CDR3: CSASGGQGLADTQYF. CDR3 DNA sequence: TGCAGTGCTAGTGGGGGACAGGGGCTCGCAGATACGCAGTATTTT.

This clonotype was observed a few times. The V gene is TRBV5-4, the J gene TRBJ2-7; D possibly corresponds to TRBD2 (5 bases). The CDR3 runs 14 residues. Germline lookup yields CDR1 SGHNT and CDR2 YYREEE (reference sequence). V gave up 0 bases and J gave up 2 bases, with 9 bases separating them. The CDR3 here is CASSLAGAAYEQYF. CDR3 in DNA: TGTGCCAGCAGCTTGGCAGGAGCGGCCTACGAGCAGTACTTC.

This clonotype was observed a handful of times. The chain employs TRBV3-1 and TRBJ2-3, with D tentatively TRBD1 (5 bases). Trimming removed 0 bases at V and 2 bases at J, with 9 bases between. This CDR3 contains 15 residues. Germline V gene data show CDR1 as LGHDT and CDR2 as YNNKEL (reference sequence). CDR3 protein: CASSQDIQDTDTQYF. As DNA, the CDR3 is TGTGCCAGCAGCCAAGATATACAGGACACAGATACGCAGTATTTT.

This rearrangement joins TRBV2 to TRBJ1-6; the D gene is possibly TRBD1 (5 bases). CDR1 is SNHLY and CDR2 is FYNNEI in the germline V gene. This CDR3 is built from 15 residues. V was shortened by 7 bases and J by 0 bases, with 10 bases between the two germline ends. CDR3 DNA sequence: TGTGCCAGCAAACAGGAGAGCTCCTATAATTCACCCCTCCACTTT. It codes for CASKQESSYNSPLHF.

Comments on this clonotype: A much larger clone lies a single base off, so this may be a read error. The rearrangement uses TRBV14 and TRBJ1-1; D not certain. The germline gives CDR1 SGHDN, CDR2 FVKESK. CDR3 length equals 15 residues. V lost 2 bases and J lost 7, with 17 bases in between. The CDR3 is CASSQWAGSGIEAFF. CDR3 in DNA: TGTGCCAGCAGCCAATGGGCAGGCAGCGGGATTGAAGCTTTCTTT.

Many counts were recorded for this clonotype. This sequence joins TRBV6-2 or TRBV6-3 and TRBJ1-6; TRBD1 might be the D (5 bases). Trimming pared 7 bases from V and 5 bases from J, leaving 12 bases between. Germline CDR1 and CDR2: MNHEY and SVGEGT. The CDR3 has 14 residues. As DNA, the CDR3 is TGTGCCAGCAAGAAGACAGCAAATAATTCACCCCTCCACTTT. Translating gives CASKKTANNSPLHF.